The present T cell receptor (beta chain) was sequenced within a study of blood T cell repertoires in COVID-19. TCRdb's table, derived via immunoSEQ multiplex PCR, lists solely in-frame clones and lacks some. The sample gives 28,000 or so clones, approximately 87% of which show up once; approximately 7.6% is in the top ten. V gave up 2 bases and J gave up 0 bases, with 11 bases separating them. The CDR3 spans 16 residues. The germline gives CDR1 ENHRY, CDR2 SYGVKD. The chain uses TRBV10-3 and TRBJ2-1, with a possible D match to TRBD1 (5 bases). The clonotype was recovered from a human donor in a cohort sampled during active COVID-19. Sequenced: peripheral blood. The CDR3 loop reads CAISERVTVSYNEQFF. The CDR3 bases are TGTGCCATCAGTGAGAGGGTGACAGTCTCCTACAATGAGCAGTTCTTC.